This T cell receptor beta chain was sequenced in a study of blood T cell repertoires in COVID-19. The wider study: T cells, B-cell-depleted T cells, or PBMCs supplied cDNA or gDNA.

Participants had their cohort set by participant-reported clinical history. Germline CDR1 is SEHNR and CDR2 is FQNEAQ (reference sequence). The CDR3 consists of 14 residues. Trimming at V came to 5 bases and at J to 0 bases, leaving 2 bases not matched to a gene. Some clones are missing from TCRdb's copy, which holds only in-frame ones; the method was immunoSEQ multiplex PCR. The data contain 140,000 to 150,000 clones, approximately 87% of them singletons. The sample comprised PBMCs or T cells enriched from blood (not recorded which). This chain links TRBV7-9 with TRBJ1-2; 8 nucleotides match TRBD1. This receptor was obtained from a woman in her 30s with acute COVID-19. The CDR3 DNA is TGTGCCAGCAGCCAGGGACAGGCTAACTATGGCTACACCTTC. Its protein product is CASSQGQANYGYTF.